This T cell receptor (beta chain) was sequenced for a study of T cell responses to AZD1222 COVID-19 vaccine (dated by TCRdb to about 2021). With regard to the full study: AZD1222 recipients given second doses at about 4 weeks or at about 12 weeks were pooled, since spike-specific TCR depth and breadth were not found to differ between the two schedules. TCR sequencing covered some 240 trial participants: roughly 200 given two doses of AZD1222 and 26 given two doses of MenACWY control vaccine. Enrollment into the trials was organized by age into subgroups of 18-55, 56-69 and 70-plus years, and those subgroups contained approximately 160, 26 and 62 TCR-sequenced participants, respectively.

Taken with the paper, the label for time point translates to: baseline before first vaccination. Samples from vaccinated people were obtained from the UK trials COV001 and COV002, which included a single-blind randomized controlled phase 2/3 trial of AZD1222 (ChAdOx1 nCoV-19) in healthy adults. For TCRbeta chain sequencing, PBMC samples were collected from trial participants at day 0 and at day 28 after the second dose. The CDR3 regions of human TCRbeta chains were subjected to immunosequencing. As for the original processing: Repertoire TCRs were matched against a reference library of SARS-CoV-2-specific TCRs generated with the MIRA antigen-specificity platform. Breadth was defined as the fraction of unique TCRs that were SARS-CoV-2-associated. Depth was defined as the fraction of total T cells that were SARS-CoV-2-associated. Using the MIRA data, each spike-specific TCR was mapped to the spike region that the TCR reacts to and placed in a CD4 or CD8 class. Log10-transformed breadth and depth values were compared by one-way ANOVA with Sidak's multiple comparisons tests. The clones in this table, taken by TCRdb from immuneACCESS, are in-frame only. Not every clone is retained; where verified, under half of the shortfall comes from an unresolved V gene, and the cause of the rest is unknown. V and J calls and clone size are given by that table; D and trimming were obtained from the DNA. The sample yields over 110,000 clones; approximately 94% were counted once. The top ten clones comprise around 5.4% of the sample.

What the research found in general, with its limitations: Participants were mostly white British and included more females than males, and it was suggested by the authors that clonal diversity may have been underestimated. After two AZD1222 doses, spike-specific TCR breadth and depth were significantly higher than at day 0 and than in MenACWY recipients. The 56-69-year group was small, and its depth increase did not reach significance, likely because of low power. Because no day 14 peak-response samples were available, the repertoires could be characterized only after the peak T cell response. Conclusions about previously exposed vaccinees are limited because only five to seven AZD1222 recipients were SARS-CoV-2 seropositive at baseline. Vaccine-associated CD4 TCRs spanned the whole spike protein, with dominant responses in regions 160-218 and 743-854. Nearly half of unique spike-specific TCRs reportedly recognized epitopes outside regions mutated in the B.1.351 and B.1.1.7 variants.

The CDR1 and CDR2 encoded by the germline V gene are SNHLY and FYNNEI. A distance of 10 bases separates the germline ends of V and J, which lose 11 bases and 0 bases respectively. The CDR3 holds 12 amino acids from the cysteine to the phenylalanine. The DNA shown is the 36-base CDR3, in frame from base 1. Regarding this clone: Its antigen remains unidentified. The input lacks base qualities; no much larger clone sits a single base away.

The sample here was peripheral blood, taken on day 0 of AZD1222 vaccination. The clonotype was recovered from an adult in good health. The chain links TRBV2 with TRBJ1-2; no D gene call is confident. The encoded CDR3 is CASQAPNYGYTF. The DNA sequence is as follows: TGTGCCTCCCAGGCCCCTAACTATGGCTACACCTTC.